This T cell receptor (beta chain) came from a study of control samples from healthy donors and cancer patients. Sequenced by immunoSEQ multiplex PCR; TCRdb stores in-frame clones only, minus some. The sample yields fewer than 200,000 clones, around 90% seen once. The TCR sequence derives from a man aged 30 to 39 in good health. Input material: blood.

The CDR3: CASSLGINTEAFF. In DNA, the CDR3 is TGTGCCAGCAGCCTCGGGATCAACACTGAAGCTTTCTTT. J is TRBJ1-1 and V is TRBV7-8; D unclear. Trimming cost V 5 bases and J 2 bases, with 9 bases left between them. The germline V gene has CDR1 SGHVS and CDR2 FQNEAQ. The CDR3 contains 13 residues.